This TCR beta chain was retrieved from a study of T cells after yellow fever vaccination. Generation of TCR cDNA used 5'RACE template switching (which added a universal primer site and UMIs). TCRdb re-derived calls from the 5' RACE reads in MiXCR, one entry per CDR3 protein. The sample holds about 500,000 distinct CDR3 sequences, roughly a sixth seen once. The receptor comes from a man younger than 35 who received the YFV17D yellow fever vaccine. Sequenced material: PBMCs, taken less than 6 days after the first yellow fever vaccination.

CDR3 amino acids: CASSAPGLSRTPDEQYF. In DNA form, the CDR3 reads TGTGCCAGCAGTGCCCCGGGCCTCTCCCGGACGCCGGACGAGCAGTACTTC. The chain has TRBV12-3 or TRBV12-4 and TRBJ2-7; D gene ambiguous. The CDR3 runs to 17 residues. The V end was cut by 5 bases, the J end by 5 bases, with 25 bases between.